These 23 T cell receptor beta chains were all obtained from the same sample, sequenced in a study of cytotoxic CD8 clonotypes in ibrutinib-treated CLL. Assay used: immunoSEQ multiplex PCR; TCRdb lists only in-frame clones, some missing. The sample lists over 150,000 clones, roughly 72% occurring once. The input for sequencing was PBMCs, taken after 24 months of ibrutinib treatment. These receptor sequences come from a human donor with chronic lymphocytic leukemia.

V usage is TRBV19 and J usage is TRBJ2-7; either TRBD1 or TRBD2 may fit D (5 bases each). Trimming pared 3 bases from V and 3 bases from J, leaving 12 bases between. The CDR3 sequence is 14 residues long. The germline CDR1 and CDR2 sequences are LNHDA and SQIVND (reference sequence). The CDR3 DNA follows: TGTGCCAGTAGTATTGGGGGATTTGACTACGAGCAGTACTTC. This translates into CASSIGGFDYEQYF.

The V gene is TRBV5-8, the J gene TRBJ1-5; D unclear. The V gene lost 7 bases and the J gene lost 4 bases, with 9 bases spanning the gap. The CDR3 contains 12 residues. Germline V CDR1 and CDR2: SGHTS, YDEGEE. CDR3 in amino acids: CASSRGNQPQHF. CDR3 bases: TGTGCCAGCTCCAGAGGTAATCAGCCCCAGCATTTT.

The CDR3 DNA reads TGCGCCAGCAGCCAAGGGCTAGCGGGGGCCGATAACAATGAGCAGTTCTTC. Translated: CASSQGLAGADNNEQFF. The chain links TRBV4-3 to TRBJ2-1, with 10 bases that match TRBD2. Per the germline V gene, CDR1 is LGHNA and CDR2 is YSLEER. The CDR3 is made up of 17 amino acids. J lost 5 bases, V lost 1 base, and 8 bases had no gene match.

The chain recombines TRBV25-1 with TRBJ2-5; possibly TRBD1 for D (5 bases). V was clipped by 1 base and J by 2 bases, with 14 bases between them. This CDR3 is 16 amino acids long. CDR1 and CDR2 from the germline V gene are MGHDK and SYGVNS. DNA for the CDR3: TGTGCCAGCAGTGAATTAGGGGTGGAATTTCAAGAGACCCAGTACTTC. Translating it yields CASSELGVEFQETQYF.

This clone was counted between two and nine times. V usage is TRBV19 and J usage is TRBJ2-7, with D possibly matching TRBD2 (6 bases). Germline CDR1 LNHDA, CDR2 SQIVND (reference sequence). The CDR3 sequence is 13 residues long. V lost 3 bases and J 7 bases, leaving 13 bases between the germline ends. DNA for the CDR3: TGTGCCAGTAGTATCCATAGCAGCGGGGAGCAGTACTTC. Residues: CASSIHSSGEQYF.

This clone was detected only once. The V gene is TRBV20-1, the J gene TRBJ2-2; D is unclear. The germline V gene encodes CDR1 DFQATT and CDR2 SNEGSKA (reference sequence). Trimming stripped 6 bases from V and 8 bases from J, with 10 bases between. The CDR3 loop spans 11 amino acids. The CDR3 coding sequence is TGCAGTGCCACCCGTTTGGGGGAGCTGTTTTTT. This translates into CSATRLGELFF.

The chain couples TRBV25-1 to TRBJ2-7; 9 positions match TRBD1. V lost 6 bases, J lost 5 bases, and 5 bases stayed unmatched. CDR1 is MGHDK and CDR2 is SYGVNS in the germline V gene. This CDR3 comprises 13 residues. CDR3 loop: CASSPGQGNEQYF. The CDR3 region has the DNA TGTGCCAGCAGCCCGGGACAGGGTAACGAGCAGTACTTC.

This clone was counted a few times. V gene TRBV6-5 combines with J gene TRBJ2-2; 9 nucleotides align to TRBD1. The V and J ends lost 1 base and 6 bases, in that order; junction bases with no gene match: 0. CDR1 and CDR2 from the germline V gene are MNHEY and SVGAGI. This CDR3 has 14 amino acids. The CDR3 region has the DNA TGTGCCAGCAGTTACTGGACAGGGGCCGGGGAGCTGTTTTTT. Residues: CASSYWTGAGELFF.

This sequence joins TRBV7-3 and TRBJ2-1, with D perhaps TRBD2 (6 bases). The length of the CDR3 is 16 residues. Trimming removed 2 bases at V and 2 bases at J, with 13 bases between. Germline CDR1 reads SGHTA; CDR2 reads FQGTGA. The CDR3 spells CASSLLSGVPYNEQFF. DNA for the CDR3: TGTGCCAGCAGCTTACTTTCGGGAGTTCCCTACAATGAGCAGTTCTTC.

The chain joins TRBV10-2 to TRBJ1-1; 7 nucleotides line up with TRBD1. This CDR3 has 13 residues. Germline assignment: CDR1 WSHSY and CDR2 SAAADI. V lost 7 bases to trimming and J lost 1 base; unmatched junction nucleotides: 3. The DNA for the CDR3 is TGCGCCAGCAACCGACAGGGGAACACTGAAGCTTTCTTT. Encoded protein: CASNRQGNTEAFF.

This clone was seen only a few times. The chain links TRBV27 to TRBJ1-3, with D perhaps TRBD1 (6 bases). This CDR3 region has 15 residues. Germline CDR1 and CDR2: MNHEY and SMNVEV (reference sequence). V lost 3 bases and J lost 0, with 9 bases in between. DNA of the CDR3: TGTGCCAGCAGTTTGTTAGGGGGCTCTGGAAACACCATATATTTT. Protein: CASSLLGGSGNTIYF.

The genes are TRBV6-1 and TRBJ2-1; TRBD2 matches at 9 bases. The V segment lost 8 bases and the J segment 6 bases; nucleotides outside the gene matches: 8. Germline values: CDR1 MNHNS, CDR2 SASEGT. CDR3 size: 14 residues. CDR3 coding DNA: TGTGCCAGCCGTGGCGGGAGGGCCTCCAATGAGCAGTTCTTC. Amino acid sequence: CASRGGRASNEQFF.

This clone was counted between two and nine times. This chain uses TRBV7-9 with TRBJ2-7; 9 nucleotides match TRBD1. The V gene end was trimmed by 3 bases and the J gene end by 3 bases; junction bases not matched to a gene: 3. In germline, CDR1 is SEHNR, CDR2 FQNEAQ (reference sequence). The CDR3 has 14 residues. CDR3 in amino acids: CASSFEDRGYEQYF. CDR3 nucleotides: TGTGCCAGCAGCTTCGAGGACAGGGGCTACGAGCAGTACTTC.

In this sample, this clone turned up once. This chain connects TRBV25-1 to TRBJ2-7; no clear D. Trimming took off 1 base at V and 3 bases at J, with 10 bases between the two ends. Germline V lookup: CDR1 MGHDK, CDR2 SYGVNS. This CDR3 comprises 14 residues. The CDR3, as DNA: TGTGCCAGCAGTGAATCAAAGTCCAGCTACGAGCAGTACTTC. It is translated as CASSESKSSYEQYF.

This chain links TRBV7-9 with TRBJ2-5; tentative D call: TRBD2 (6 bases). The CDR3 has 14 amino acids. CDR1 SEHNR and CDR2 FQNEAQ come from the germline V gene (reference sequence). Trimming removed 4 bases at V and 5 bases at J, with 14 bases between. The CDR3 sequence: CASSSKGRWETQYF. The CDR3 coding sequence is TGTGCCAGCAGCTCCAAAGGGAGGTGGGAGACCCAGTACTTC.

The rearrangement joins TRBV2 to TRBJ2-7, with 7 bases aligning to TRBD1. The CDR3 is 13 amino acids. The ends lost 4 bases at V and 4 bases at J; junction bases unmatched: 4. Germline CDR1 SNHLY, CDR2 FYNNEI. CDR3 nucleotides: TGTGCCAGCAGTGTAAACAGGGGTTACGAGCAGTACTTC. Translating it yields CASSVNRGYEQYF.

A note on this clone: A junction boundary mismatches the germline segment, possibly from a read error. J is TRBJ2-3 and V is TRBV6-1, with 13 bases lining up with TRBD2. Germline CDR1 MNHNS, CDR2 SASEGT. This CDR3 contains 16 residues. The chain's CDR3 is CAISDAGLAGVDTQYF. The CDR3 coding sequence is TGTGCCATCAGTGACGCAGGACTAGCGGGAGTAGATACGCAGTATTTT.

This clone appeared a few times. This chain uses TRBV15 with TRBJ1-2; no firm D call. Germline V lookup: CDR1 LNHNV, CDR2 YYDKDF (reference sequence). V lost 0 bases to trimming and J lost 8 bases, with 19 bases between them. The CDR3 contains 16 residues. Here the CDR3 reads CATSRDRRHSWGGYTF. DNA of the CDR3: TGTGCCACCAGCAGAGATCGAAGACACTCCTGGGGAGGCTACACCTTC.

This rearrangement joins TRBV11-3 to TRBJ2-5; 8 bases line up with TRBD1. Germline V lookup: CDR1 SGHNT, CDR2 YENEEA. The CDR3 sequence is 14 residues long. The junction had 6 bases not matched to a gene; V was cut back by 4 bases and J by 5 bases. The DNA for the CDR3 is TGTGCCAGCAGCTCCGGGACAGGTCAGGAGACCCAGTACTTC. Encoded protein: CASSSGTGQETQYF.

This chain links TRBV7-9 with TRBJ2-3; D is uncertain. V lost 5 bases to trimming and J lost 7 bases, with 10 bases between them. CDR1 SEHNR and CDR2 FQNEAQ come from the germline V gene (reference sequence). This CDR3 has 12 residues. Here the CDR3 reads CASSPWVNTQYF. The CDR3 DNA is TGTGCCAGCAGCCCCTGGGTGAATACGCAGTATTTT. Supplemented by reference TRBV7-9 and TRBJ2-3, the full variable domain reads DTGVSQNPRHKITKRGQNVTFRCDPISEHNRLYWYRQTLGQGPEFLTYFQNEAQLEKSRLLSDRFSAERPKGSFSTLEIQRTEQGDSAMYLCASSPWVNTQYFGPGTRLTVL.

The chain has TRBV5-4 and TRBJ2-2; D might be TRBD1 (6 bases). V was clipped by 3 bases and J by 0 bases, with 15 bases between them. CDR3 length equals 17 residues. Per the germline V gene, CDR1 is SGHNT and CDR2 is YYREEE (reference sequence). CDR3 DNA: TGTGCCAGCAGCTGGGGGTCGGGGACAACGAACACCGGGGAGCTGTTTTTT. Encoded protein: CASSWGSGTTNTGELFF. Looking up the rest from reference TRBV5-4 and TRBJ2-2 gives the full variable domain: ETGVTQSPTHLIKTRGQQVTLRCSSQSGHNTVSWYQQALGQGPQFIFQYYREEENGRGNFPPRFSGLQFPNYSSELNVNALELDDSALYLCASSWGSGTTNTGELFFGEGSRLTVL.

There are a few counts of this clone. The chain has TRBV4-1 and TRBJ2-2; D is undetermined. Trimming cost V 0 bases and J 7 bases, with 15 bases left between them. This CDR3 is built from 16 residues. Germline V gene data show CDR1 as MGHRA and CDR2 as YSYEKL. CDR3 in amino acids: CASSQEGPGWGGELFF. Written as DNA, the CDR3 is TGCGCCAGCAGCCAAGAAGGTCCAGGCTGGGGCGGGGAGCTGTTTTTT.

The V call is TRBV4-3, the J call TRBJ1-2; D uncertain. Per germline, CDR1 LGHNA and CDR2 YSLEER. This CDR3 is built from 15 residues. Trimming cost V 1 base and J 7 bases, with 16 bases left between them. Written as DNA, the CDR3 is TGCGCCAGCAGCCAAGTTGGAGTATTAGTGTCTGGCTACACCTTC. Its protein is CASSQVGVLVSGYTF.